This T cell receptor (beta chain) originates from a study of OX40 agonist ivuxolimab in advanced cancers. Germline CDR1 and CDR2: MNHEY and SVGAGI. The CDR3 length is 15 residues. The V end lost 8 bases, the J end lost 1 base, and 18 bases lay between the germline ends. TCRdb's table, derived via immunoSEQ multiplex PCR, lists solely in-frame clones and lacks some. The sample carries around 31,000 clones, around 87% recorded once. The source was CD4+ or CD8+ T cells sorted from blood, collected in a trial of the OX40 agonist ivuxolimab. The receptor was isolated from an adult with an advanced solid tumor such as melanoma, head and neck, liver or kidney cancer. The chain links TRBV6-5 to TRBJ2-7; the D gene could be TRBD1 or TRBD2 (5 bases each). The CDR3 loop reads CASWGRAAHSYEQYF. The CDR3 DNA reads TGTGCCAGCTGGGGACGGGCAGCCCATTCCTACGAGCAGTACTTC.